Shown below are 25 T cell receptor beta chains from a single sample sequenced in a study of blood T cell repertoires in COVID-19. Method: immunoSEQ multiplex PCR; TCRdb's copy keeps in-frame clones and lacks some. Among approximately 72,000 clones listed, 86% were seen once. Input material: peripheral blood. Source of these receptors: a woman aged 55 to 70 with acute or convalescent COVID-19.

J is TRBJ2-5 and V is TRBV19; the D is unclear. CDR1 LNHDA and CDR2 SQIVND come from the germline V gene (reference sequence). V was shortened by 11 bases and J by 0 bases, with 13 bases between the two germline ends. The CDR3 is 13 residues long. CDR3 DNA sequence: TGTGCCGCTGGGCCCATGTACCAAGAGACCCAGTACTTC. It yields the protein CAAGPMYQETQYF. The full variable domain, in which reference TRBV19 and TRBJ2-5 provide the parts outside the CDR3, is DGGITQSPKYLFRKEGQNVTLSCEQNLNHDAMYWYRQDPGQGLRLIYYSQIVNDFQKGDIAEGYSVSREKKESFPLTVTSAQKNPTAFYLCAAGPMYQETQYFGPGTRLLVL.

This sequence joins TRBV4-1 and TRBJ1-1; D perhaps matches TRBD1 (5 bases). CDR3 size: 13 residues. Germline V gene lookup returns CDR1 MGHRA and CDR2 YSYEKL. V was trimmed by 5 bases and J by 6 bases, leaving 13 bases between them. In DNA, the CDR3 is TGCGCCAGCAGCAGTCAGGGTCTCGCTGAAGCTTTCTTT. As protein: CASSSQGLAEAFF.

V is TRBV24-1 and J is TRBJ2-2; tentative D call: TRBD2 (5 bases). The CDR3 spans 14 residues. V lost 5 bases and J 6 bases, leaving 12 bases between the germline ends. Germline V gene lookup returns CDR1 KGHDR and CDR2 SFDVKD. CDR3 DNA: TGTGCCACCAGTGGCGAGGGAGAGTCCGGGGAGCTGTTTTTT. Residues: CATSGEGESGELFF.

The chain joins TRBV7-9 to TRBJ1-2; 8 bases match TRBD1. The CDR3 loop spans 17 amino acids. Trimming at V came to 3 bases and at J to 3 bases, leaving 12 bases not matched to a gene. Germline lookup yields CDR1 SEHNR and CDR2 FQNEAQ (reference sequence). The CDR3 nucleotides read TGTGCCAGCAGCTTTGGGGGACAGGCTATAGGACACTATGGCTACACCTTC. Translation: CASSFGGQAIGHYGYTF.

The chain couples TRBV11-2 to TRBJ1-2, with no clear D. CDR1 SGHAT and CDR2 FQNNGV come from the germline V gene. This CDR3 region has 12 residues. V gave up 2 bases and J gave up 7 bases, with 8 bases separating them. The CDR3 nucleotides read TGTGCCAGCAGCTTATTCGTTAGTGGCTACACCTTC. It is translated as CASSLFVSGYTF.

The chain has TRBV5-5 and TRBJ1-1; 7 bases fit TRBD1. V shed 0 bases and J 4 bases; nucleotides not matched to a gene: 9. CDR3 length: 16 residues. Germline loops: CDR1 SGHKS, CDR2 YYEKEE (reference sequence). DNA for the CDR3: TGTGCCAGCAGCTTGGCCATTGGACAGGTGGGCACTGAAGCTTTCTTT. This encodes CASSLAIGQVGTEAFF.

V gene TRBV3-1 (or the pseudogene TRBV3-2) combines with J gene TRBJ1-1; perhaps TRBD1 as D (5 bases). Trimming took off 4 bases at V and 1 base at J, with 13 bases between the two ends. The CDR3 is 15 residues long. Germline V gene lookup returns CDR1 LGHDT and CDR2 YNNKEL (reference sequence). CDR3 sequence: CASSPGNRPNTEAFF. The CDR3 DNA follows: TGTGCCAGCAGCCCAGGGAACAGACCGAACACTGAAGCTTTCTTT.

The chain uses TRBV4-1 and TRBJ2-3; perhaps TRBD2 as D (6 bases). CDR3 length: 16 residues. Germline V lookup: CDR1 MGHRA, CDR2 YSYEKL. V lost 0 bases to trimming and J lost 0 bases, with 10 bases between them. The CDR3 DNA sequence: TGCGCCAGCAGCCAAGAGCTGGGGGGAAGCACAGATACGCAGTATTTT. This gives the protein CASSQELGGSTDTQYF.

The chain combines TRBV10-3 with TRBJ2-1; TRBD2 matches at 10 bases. This CDR3 is built from 13 residues. V lost 11 bases, J lost 9 bases, and 10 bases stayed unmatched. From germline, CDR1 is ENHRY and CDR2 SYGVKD. CDR3 region: CAASGGAEAEQFF. In DNA form, the CDR3 reads TGTGCCGCGAGCGGGGGGGCCGAGGCTGAGCAGTTCTTC.

This chain uses TRBV28 with TRBJ2-2; TRBD1 matches 8 bases. CDR3 length: 14 amino acids. Unmatched junction bases numbered 6, after V lost 7 bases and J lost 5 bases. Germline V CDR1 and CDR2: MDHEN, SYDVKM. CDR3 in amino acids: CASKGDRTTGELFF. The DNA of the CDR3 is TGTGCCAGCAAGGGGGACAGGACTACCGGGGAGCTGTTTTTT.

The chain carries TRBV19 and TRBJ1-1, with 7 nucleotides matching TRBD1. The V and J ends lost 4 bases and 5 bases, in that order; junction bases with no gene match: 10. The germline V gene encodes CDR1 LNHDA and CDR2 SQIVND (reference sequence). This CDR3 has 15 residues. The CDR3 reads CASSTATGRQTEAFF. CDR3 nucleotide sequence: TGTGCCAGTAGTACAGCGACAGGGCGGCAGACTGAAGCTTTCTTT.

The chain uses TRBV5-4 and TRBJ1-1; D is unresolved. Germline CDR1 is SGHNT and CDR2 is YYREEE (reference sequence). Trimming cost V 3 bases and J 1 base, with 13 bases left between them. CDR3 length equals 15 residues. The CDR3 DNA follows: TGTGCCAGCAGCTGGAAGGCGGGCCAGAACACTGAAGCTTTCTTT. It encodes CASSWKAGQNTEAFF.

The V gene is TRBV3-1 (or the pseudogene TRBV3-2), the J gene TRBJ2-5; 14 bases match TRBD2. The V segment lost 1 base and the J segment 3 bases; nucleotides outside the gene matches: 4. Germline CDR1 is LGHDT and CDR2 is YNNKEL (reference sequence). This CDR3 comprises 17 residues. Written as DNA, the CDR3 is TGTGCCAGCAGCCAAGGACTAGCGGGGGGGCCTGAAGAGACCCAGTACTTC. This gives the protein CASSQGLAGGPEETQYF.

The chain links TRBV3-1 (or the pseudogene TRBV3-2) to TRBJ1-2; 7 bases line up with TRBD1. The CDR3 sequence is 15 residues long. The germline gives CDR1 LGHDT, CDR2 YNNKEL (reference sequence). The junction had 8 bases not matched to a gene; V was cut back by 4 bases and J by 3 bases. The CDR3 sequence: CASSPYGDRDYGYTF. In DNA form, the CDR3 reads TGTGCCAGCAGCCCTTATGGTGACAGGGACTATGGCTACACCTTC.

The chain joins TRBV15 to TRBJ2-7, with D tentatively TRBD1 (6 bases). Germline values: CDR1 LNHNV, CDR2 YYDKDF (reference sequence). The CDR3 is 14 amino acids. V was shortened by 0 bases and J by 3 bases, with 9 bases between the two germline ends. The CDR3 bases are TGTGCCACCAGCAGAGAACAGGGAGACTACGAGCAGTACTTC. Residues: CATSREQGDYEQYF.

This chain uses TRBV6-1 with TRBJ1-6, with TRBD1 as a possible D gene (6 bases). The CDR3 contains 17 residues. V lost 4 bases to trimming and J lost 6 bases, with 19 bases between them. Germline assignment: CDR1 MNHNS and CDR2 SASEGT. CDR3: CASSALPPTGPNSPLHF. CDR3 coding DNA: TGTGCCAGCAGTGCACTACCTCCTACAGGGCCTAATTCACCCCTCCACTTT.

This chain joins TRBV11-1 and TRBJ2-5; the D gene is possibly TRBD2 (6 bases). The CDR3 covers 14 residues. Trimming took off 0 bases at V and 1 base at J, with 6 bases between the two ends. CDR1 and CDR2 (germline): SGHAT, FQDESV (reference sequence). The CDR3 nucleotides are TGTGCCAGCAGCTTAGCTAGCGGCCAAGAGACCCAGTACTTC. Encoded protein: CASSLASGQETQYF.

The chain has TRBV7-8 and TRBJ1-6; weak D call: TRBD1 (6 bases). Trimming shortened V by 5 bases and J by 6 bases, and 11 bases separated the two germline ends. This CDR3 contains 14 residues. Germline loops: CDR1 SGHVS, CDR2 FQNEAQ. The CDR3 spells CASSPRGSNSPLHF. The CDR3 DNA is TGTGCCAGCAGCCCTAGGGGGTCTAATTCACCCCTCCACTTT. Complete variable domain (other parts from reference TRBV7-8 and TRBJ1-6): GAGVSQSPRYKVAKRGQDVALRCDPISGHVSLFWYQQALGQGPEFLTYFQNEAQLDKSGLPSDRFFAERPEGSVSTLKIQRTQQEDSAVYLCASSPRGSNSPLHFGNGTRLTVT.

The V call is TRBV24-1, the J call TRBJ1-2; D unresolved. Germline CDR1 KGHDR, CDR2 SFDVKD. V shed 3 bases and J shed 0 bases, with 7 bases lying between them. This CDR3 has 14 amino acids. The CDR3 DNA sequence: TGTGCCACCAGTGATGGGCAATCTAACTATGGCTACACCTTC. Protein sequence: CATSDGQSNYGYTF.

J is TRBJ1-1 and V is TRBV23-1; weak D call: TRBD1 (6 bases). TRBV23-1 is marked as an open reading frame, function uncertain. The V and J ends lost 4 bases and 6 bases respectively, with 12 bases between them. This CDR3 has 13 residues. CDR3 amino acids: CASSLRGASEAFF. The CDR3 coding sequence is TGCGCCAGCAGTCTTCGGGGGGCGTCTGAAGCTTTCTTT.

The rearrangement joins TRBV6-5 to TRBJ1-5; TRBD1 might be the D (5 bases). CDR3 length equals 15 residues. The V end was cut by 5 bases, the J end by 5 bases, with 16 bases between. CDR1 is MNHEY and CDR2 is SVGAGI in the germline V gene. This CDR3 is CASSQGGVGYQPQHF. DNA of the CDR3: TGTGCCAGCAGTCAGGGTGGGGTTGGGTATCAGCCCCAGCATTTT.

This chain links TRBV7-9 with TRBJ2-5; TRBD1 matches at 7 bases. J lost 3 bases, V lost 4 bases, and 11 bases had no gene match. Germline V gene sequence: CDR1 SEHNR, CDR2 FQNEAQ (reference sequence). The CDR3 extends over 16 amino acids. The CDR3 reads CASSSLSRDRKETQYF. Written as DNA, the CDR3 is TGTGCCAGCAGCTCACTGTCCCGGGACAGAAAAGAGACCCAGTACTTC.

The chain carries TRBV5-6 and TRBJ2-5; 9 bases agree with TRBD2. CDR1 and CDR2 from the germline V gene are SGHDT and YYEEEE. Trimming cost V 0 bases and J 0 bases; bases outside gene matches: 3. There are 16 residues in the CDR3. CDR3 sequence: CASSLVLAGYQETQYF. The CDR3 DNA reads as TGTGCCAGCAGCTTGGTTCTAGCGGGGTACCAAGAGACCCAGTACTTC.

The genes are TRBV5-1 and TRBJ1-4; TRBD1 agrees at 8 bases. This CDR3 is 16 amino acids long. The V and J ends lost 0 bases and 3 bases, in that order; junction bases with no gene match: 4. Germline V gene data show CDR1 as SGHRS and CDR2 as YFSETQ. CDR3 sequence reads: CASSLAGGSANEKLFF. CDR3 DNA: TGCGCCAGCAGCTTGGCAGGGGGCAGTGCTAATGAAAAACTGTTTTTT.

The chain joins TRBV30 to TRBJ1-3, with D unresolved. The CDR3 has 15 amino acids. V lost 4 bases to trimming and J lost 0 bases, with 13 bases between them. In germline, CDR1 is GTSNPN, CDR2 SVGIG (reference sequence). The CDR3 here is CAWTTRRSSGNTIYF. The CDR3 DNA reads as TGTGCCTGGACTACTCGGCGGAGCTCTGGAAACACCATATATTTT.